These 28 T cell receptor beta chains came from one sample sequenced in a study of T-cell reconstitution after alpha-beta-depleted transplantation in children. Unique molecular identifiers were used to barcode this TCRbeta library. Via MiXCR, TCRdb re-called the PCR reads, giving one row per CDR3 protein. The data hold roughly 74,000 distinct CDR3 sequences, with approximately 18% observed a single time. The sample was PBMCs, mostly from graft donor cells, taken 360 days after TCRalphabeta/CD19-depleted stem cell transplant. Source of these receptors: a male patient under 10 years old who had a stem cell transplant for acute lymphoblastic leukemia, so the T cells may come from the graft donor.

In this sample, this clonotype turned up a few times. The chain recombines TRBV7-9 with TRBJ1-2; weak D call: TRBD1 (5 bases). With 5 bases removed from V and 9 bases from J, the gap between germline ends came to 22 bases. Germline CDR1 reads SEHNR; CDR2 reads FQNEAQ (reference sequence). This CDR3 region has 15 residues. Here the CDR3 reads CASSPVSSGGRSYTF. The DNA of the CDR3 is TGTGCCAGCAGCCCCGTATCCTCTGGGGGTAGGAGCTACACCTTC.

This clonotype was found many times. V is TRBV20-1 and J is TRBJ1-6, with D unresolved. Germline loops: CDR1 DFQATT, CDR2 SNEGSKA (reference sequence). The CDR3 is made up of 14 amino acids. With 3 bases removed from V and 5 bases from J, the gap between germline ends came to 11 bases. The CDR3 DNA reads as TGCAGTGCTAGCAAGGGTTTAAATAATTCACCCCTCCACTTT. Its translation is CSASKGLNNSPLHF.

This chain uses TRBV12-3 or TRBV12-4 with TRBJ2-1, with 9 bases matching TRBD1. V shed 7 bases and J 1 base; nucleotides not matched to a gene: 5. The length of the CDR3 is 15 residues. CDR3 sequence (DNA): TGTGCCAGCACCCAGGGACAGGGATCCTACAATGAGCAGTTCTTC. Its protein is CASTQGQGSYNEQFF.

The rearrangement links TRBV2 to TRBJ2-3; 10 nucleotides agree with TRBD1. The CDR3 consists of 12 residues. Unmatched junction bases numbered 3, after V lost 9 bases and J lost 6 bases. Germline-derived CDR1 and CDR2 are SNHLY and FYNNEI. The CDR3 protein is CASDRGRDTQYF. CDR3 DNA sequence: TGTGCCAGTGACAGGGGGCGGGATACGCAGTATTTT.

The rearrangement uses TRBV12-3 or TRBV12-4 and TRBJ2-7; 7 bases line up with TRBD2. This CDR3 is built from 15 residues. The J segment lost 2 bases and the V segment lost 2 bases, leaving 6 bases of the junction unmatched. The CDR3 sequence: CASSLYGRYPYEQYF. The CDR3 coding sequence is TGTGCCAGCAGTTTATACGGGAGGTACCCCTACGAGCAGTACTTC.

CDR3 loop: CASSLQGSEQYF. CDR3 DNA: TGCGCCAGCAGTTTACAGGGTTCCGAGCAGTACTTC. The chain combines TRBV10-2 with TRBJ2-7, with a weak D call TRBD1 (6 bases). The germline gives CDR1 WSHSY, CDR2 SAAADI. The CDR3 is made up of 12 amino acids. Trimming took off 5 bases at V and 6 bases at J, with 11 bases between the two ends.

This clonotype occurred a few times. The chain recombines TRBV5-1 with TRBJ1-1, with D tentatively TRBD1 (5 bases). Germline CDR1 reads SGHRS; CDR2 reads YFSETQ. V was cut by 1 base and J by 6 bases, with 16 bases left in between. The CDR3 is 15 amino acids. As DNA, the CDR3 is TGCGCCAGCAGCTTGAGGTTGGGGGGTTCCCCTGAAGCTTTCTTT. Translating it yields CASSLRLGGSPEAFF.

This clonotype was picked up many times. The chain couples TRBV5-1 to TRBJ2-5, with TRBD2 matching 10 bases. With V trimmed by 2 bases and J by 6 bases, 7 bases remained unmatched. The CDR3 is 15 amino acids. Germline CDR1 and CDR2: SGHRS and YFSETQ. CDR3: CASSLALAGAKTQYF. The CDR3, as DNA: TGCGCCAGCAGCTTAGCGCTAGCGGGAGCGAAGACCCAGTACTTC.

This sequence joins TRBV5-1 and TRBJ2-2; 7 nucleotides agree with TRBD1. Per the germline V gene, CDR1 is SGHRS and CDR2 is YFSETQ. The junction had 2 bases not matched to a gene; V was cut back by 4 bases and J by 5 bases. CDR3 length equals 13 residues. For the CDR3, the DNA is TGCGCCAGCAGCCCGACAGGGACCGGGGAGCTGTTTTTT. It translates to CASSPTGTGELFF.

The V and J genes are TRBV5-1 and TRBJ2-2; TRBD2 is a possible D gene (5 bases). The CDR3 spans 13 residues. V dropped 6 bases and J dropped 5 bases, with 11 bases sitting between them. CDR1 is SGHRS and CDR2 is YFSETQ in the germline V gene. The CDR3 region is CASNPPGTGELFF. CDR3 nucleotide sequence: TGCGCCAGCAACCCCCCGGGGACCGGGGAGCTGTTTTTT.

The chain has TRBV27 and TRBJ2-5; no clear D gene. The V and J ends lost 2 bases and 7 bases respectively, with 11 bases between them. Germline V gives CDR1 MNHEY, CDR2 SMNVEV (reference sequence). CDR3 size: 13 residues. The CDR3 nucleotides are TGTGCCAGCAGTTTAACCACCAAGGGGACCCAGTACTTC. Encoded protein: CASSLTTKGTQYF.

The V gene is TRBV11-1, the J gene TRBJ2-7, with 10 nucleotides matching TRBD2. Germline V gives CDR1 SGHAT, CDR2 FQDESV (reference sequence). The CDR3 has 20 residues. The trim removed 4 bases at V and 1 base at J, leaving 19 bases unmatched. Written as DNA, the CDR3 is TGTGCCAGCAGCTCCCATAAGGGGCTAGCGGGAGCGTCGACTTCCTACGAGCAGTACTTC. Translating gives CASSSHKGLAGASTSYEQYF. Using reference TRBV11-1 and TRBJ2-7 for the parts outside the CDR3, the full variable domain is EAEVAQSPRYKITEKSQAVAFWCDPISGHATLYWYRQILGQGPELLVQFQDESVVDDSQLPKDRFSAERLKGVDSTLKIQPAELGDSAMYLCASSSHKGLAGASTSYEQYFGPGTRLTVT.

This clonotype was recorded at least ten times. The gene calls are TRBV6-2 or TRBV6-3 and TRBJ1-4; no definite D call. V was cut by 2 bases and J by 4 bases, with 11 bases left in between. The V gene's germline CDR1 is MNHEY and CDR2 SVGEGT. The length of the CDR3 is 15 residues. The chain's CDR3 is CASSYGGANNEKLFF. The CDR3 DNA reads as TGTGCCAGCAGTTACGGTGGAGCAAATAATGAAAAACTGTTTTTT.

The rearrangement uses TRBV5-1 and TRBJ1-2, with TRBD1 matching over 7 bases. The ends lost 0 bases at V and 4 bases at J; junction bases unmatched: 6. CDR3 length equals 15 residues. In germline, CDR1 is SGHRS, CDR2 YFSETQ. Written as DNA, the CDR3 is TGCGCCAGCAGCTTGGCCTCTTACAGGGGCTATGGCTACACCTTC. Its translation: CASSLASYRGYGYTF.

Turning to this clonotype: Compared with germline, one end of the junction differs, possibly owing to a read error. The chain carries TRBV5-5 and TRBJ1-1; perhaps TRBD1 as D (5 bases). The CDR3 is made up of 12 amino acids. Germline CDR1 SGHKS, CDR2 YYEKEE (reference sequence). DNA of the CDR3: TGTGCCATCAGCCCGGGGCCAGTTGAAGCTTTCTTT. It translates to CAISPGPVEAFF.

The CDR3 region has the DNA TGTGCCAGCAGTTACTCTGAGACACTCGCGAACACCGGGGAGCTGTTTTTT. This sequence encodes CASSYSETLANTGELFF. This chain connects TRBV6-5 to TRBJ2-2, with no clear D. Germline V gene sequence: CDR1 MNHEY, CDR2 SVGAGI. V gave up 0 bases and J gave up 0 bases, with 11 bases separating them. The CDR3 extends over 17 amino acids.

The rearrangement uses TRBV25-1 and TRBJ2-5; D is perhaps TRBD2 (7 bases). Between the trimmed V and J ends, which lost 0 bases and 7 bases, there was a span of 12 bases. The CDR3 loop spans 14 amino acids. The germline CDR1 and CDR2 sequences are MGHDK and SYGVNS. CDR3 sequence (DNA): TGTGCCAGCAGTGAATATGGAGGGGGGGGGACCCAGTACTTC. The encoded protein is CASSEYGGGGTQYF.

This clonotype was picked up a small number of times. V and J are TRBV12-3 or TRBV12-4 and TRBJ2-2; D remains ambiguous. The CDR3 length is 13 residues. Trimming removed 5 bases at V and 5 bases at J, with 9 bases between. This CDR3 reads CASSALGTGELFF. CDR3 DNA: TGTGCCAGCAGTGCCCTGGGTACCGGGGAGCTGTTTTTT.

This clonotype was seen a handful of times. The V and J genes are TRBV6-1 and TRBJ2-3; D tentatively fits TRBD1 or TRBD2 (6 bases each). The CDR3 has 15 residues. Per the germline V gene, CDR1 is MNHNS and CDR2 is SASEGT. V gave up 3 bases and J gave up 3 bases, with 13 bases separating them. This CDR3 is CASSEAGHPTDTQYF. As DNA, the CDR3 is TGTGCCAGCAGTGAGGCGGGACATCCGACAGATACGCAGTATTTT.

The rearrangement joins TRBV2 to TRBJ1-5; 8 bases line up with TRBD1. This CDR3 contains 15 residues. Losses at the gene ends were 7 bases for V and 3 bases for J; bases not matched to a gene: 8. In germline, CDR1 is SNHLY, CDR2 FYNNEI. The chain's CDR3 is CASNGQGRVNQPQHF. The CDR3 coding sequence is TGTGCCAGCAACGGACAGGGCAGGGTCAATCAGCCCCAGCATTTT.

V and J are TRBV15 and TRBJ2-3; 12 nucleotides line up with TRBD2. Losses at the gene ends were 2 bases for V and 3 bases for J; bases not matched to a gene: 3. The CDR3 is 16 residues long. Germline CDR1 LNHNV, CDR2 YYDKDF (reference sequence). CDR3 DNA sequence: TGTGCCACCAGCAGAACTAGCGGGAGGATAACAGATACGCAGTATTTT. Translated, it gives CATSRTSGRITDTQYF.

This chain uses TRBV11-2 with TRBJ1-3; D is perhaps TRBD1 (6 bases). V was trimmed by 3 bases and J by 2 bases, leaving 8 bases between them. This CDR3 is built from 14 residues. The germline CDR1 and CDR2 sequences are SGHAT and FQNNGV. This CDR3 reads CASSLHRAGNTIYF. The CDR3 DNA reads as TGTGCCAGCAGCTTGCACAGGGCTGGAAACACCATATATTTT.

The V call is TRBV11-3, the J call TRBJ2-3, with a tentative D call TRBD2 (6 bases). The CDR3 sequence is 13 residues long. The ends were cut back, 3 bases at V and 6 bases at J, with 10 bases in the middle. Germline V CDR1 and CDR2: SGHNT, YENEEA. The chain's CDR3 is CASSFDRGDTQYF. The DNA for the CDR3 is TGTGCCAGCAGCTTCGACCGGGGGGATACGCAGTATTTT.

This clonotype was counted at least ten times. An end of the junction differs from the germline gene, which may be a read error. The CDR3 coding sequence is TGTGCCACCAGCAGAGTGGGACTAGTCGTTGATTTT. It yields the protein CATSRVGLVVDF. This chain connects TRBV15 to TRBJ2-3; 8 bases agree with TRBD2. This CDR3 is built from 12 residues. The germline V gene encodes CDR1 LNHNV and CDR2 YYDKDF (reference sequence).

This clonotype was observed a few times. V is TRBV27 and J is TRBJ2-7, with 8 bases fitting TRBD1. With 3 bases clipped from V and 3 bases from J, the junction kept 4 bases outside the gene matches. CDR3 length equals 14 residues. Germline V gene lookup returns CDR1 MNHEY and CDR2 SMNVEV (reference sequence). CDR3 loop: CASSFGTGFYEQYF. The CDR3 coding sequence is TGTGCCAGCAGTTTCGGGACAGGTTTCTACGAGCAGTACTTC.

The chain carries TRBV10-3 and TRBJ2-7, with D perhaps matching TRBD2 (6 bases). The ends were cut back, 3 bases at V and 4 bases at J, with 16 bases in the middle. Germline loops: CDR1 ENHRY, CDR2 SYGVKD. CDR3 length: 15 residues. This chain's CDR3 is CAISDGTAGRYEQYF. The DNA for the CDR3 is TGTGCCATCAGTGATGGGACGGCGGGACGGTACGAGCAGTACTTC.

This chain connects TRBV10-1 to TRBJ2-4; the D gene could be TRBD1 or TRBD2 (6 bases each). V lost 4 bases to trimming and J lost 8 bases, with 15 bases between them. The V gene's germline CDR1 is WNHNN and CDR2 SYGVQD (reference sequence). CDR3 size: 14 residues. DNA for the CDR3: TGCGCCAGCAGTGTCCACAGGGAGGAAGACATTCAGTACTTC. Protein: CASSVHREEDIQYF.

The V gene is TRBV10-3, the J gene TRBJ2-1; D is unclear. The CDR3 consists of 12 residues. CDR1 and CDR2 (germline): ENHRY, SYGVKD. V lost 2 bases to trimming and J lost 8 bases, with 7 bases between them. The CDR3: CAISERTDEQFF. Written as DNA, the CDR3 is TGTGCCATCAGTGAGCGAACGGATGAGCAGTTCTTC.